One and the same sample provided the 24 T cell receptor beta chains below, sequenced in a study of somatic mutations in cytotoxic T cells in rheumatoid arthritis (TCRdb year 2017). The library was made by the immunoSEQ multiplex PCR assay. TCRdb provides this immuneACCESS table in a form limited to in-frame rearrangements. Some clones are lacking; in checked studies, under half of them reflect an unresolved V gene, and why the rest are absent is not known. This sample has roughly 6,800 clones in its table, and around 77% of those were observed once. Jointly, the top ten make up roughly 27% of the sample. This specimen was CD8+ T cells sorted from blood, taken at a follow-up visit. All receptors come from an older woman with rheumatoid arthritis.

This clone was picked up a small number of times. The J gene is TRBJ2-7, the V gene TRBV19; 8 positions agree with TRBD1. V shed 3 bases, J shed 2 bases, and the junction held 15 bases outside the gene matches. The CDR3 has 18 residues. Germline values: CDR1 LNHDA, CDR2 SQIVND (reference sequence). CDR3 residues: CASSIAVTSGGVPYEQYF. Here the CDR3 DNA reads TGTGCCAGTAGTATTGCGGTAACGTCAGGGGGCGTCCCCTACGAGCAGTACTTC.

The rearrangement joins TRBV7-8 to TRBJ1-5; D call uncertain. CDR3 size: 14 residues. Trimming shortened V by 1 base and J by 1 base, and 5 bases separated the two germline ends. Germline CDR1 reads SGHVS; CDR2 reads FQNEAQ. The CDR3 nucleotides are TGTGCCAGCAGCTTAGAGTGGAGCAATCAGCCCCAGCATTTT. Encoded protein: CASSLEWSNQPQHF.

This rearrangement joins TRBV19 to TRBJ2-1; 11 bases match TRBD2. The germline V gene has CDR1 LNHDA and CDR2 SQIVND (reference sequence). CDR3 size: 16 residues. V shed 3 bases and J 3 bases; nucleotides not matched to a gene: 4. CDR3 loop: CASSITSGSFYNEQFF. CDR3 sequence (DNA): TGTGCCAGTAGTATTACTAGCGGGAGTTTCTACAATGAGCAGTTCTTC.

DNA for the CDR3: TGTGCCAGCAGGTCACTAGCGGGATGGGGCAATGAGCAGTTCTTC. It is translated as CASRSLAGWGNEQFF. The rearrangement joins TRBV28 to TRBJ2-1, with 10 bases that match TRBD2. The junction had 8 bases not matched to a gene; V was cut back by 6 bases and J by 6 bases. CDR1 and CDR2 from the germline V gene are MDHEN and SYDVKM. This CDR3 has 15 amino acids.

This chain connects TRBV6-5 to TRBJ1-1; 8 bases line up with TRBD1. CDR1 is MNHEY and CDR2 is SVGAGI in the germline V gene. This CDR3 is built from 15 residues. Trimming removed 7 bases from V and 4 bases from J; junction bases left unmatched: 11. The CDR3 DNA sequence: TGTGCCAGCACCCCAGGACAGGGAGGGGGCACTGAAGCTTTCTTT. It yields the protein CASTPGQGGGTEAFF.

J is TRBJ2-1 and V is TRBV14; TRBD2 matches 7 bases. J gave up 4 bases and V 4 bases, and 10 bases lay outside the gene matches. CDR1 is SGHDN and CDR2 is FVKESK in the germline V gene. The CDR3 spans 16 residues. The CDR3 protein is CASSRRSGNFYNEQFF. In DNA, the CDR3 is TGTGCCAGCAGCCGCCGAAGCGGGAACTTTTACAATGAGCAGTTCTTC.

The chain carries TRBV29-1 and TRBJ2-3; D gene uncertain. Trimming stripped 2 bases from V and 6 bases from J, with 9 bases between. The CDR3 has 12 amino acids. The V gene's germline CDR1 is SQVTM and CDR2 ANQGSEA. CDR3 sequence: CSVEPSGDTQYF. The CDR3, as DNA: TGCAGCGTTGAACCCTCCGGGGATACGCAGTATTTT.

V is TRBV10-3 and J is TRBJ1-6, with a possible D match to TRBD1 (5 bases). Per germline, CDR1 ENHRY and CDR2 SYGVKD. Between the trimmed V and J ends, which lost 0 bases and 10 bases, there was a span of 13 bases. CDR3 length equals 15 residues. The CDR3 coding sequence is TGTGCCATCAGTGAGTCCGAGGGGCGCGGGTCACCCCTCCACTTT. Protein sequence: CAISESEGRGSPLHF.

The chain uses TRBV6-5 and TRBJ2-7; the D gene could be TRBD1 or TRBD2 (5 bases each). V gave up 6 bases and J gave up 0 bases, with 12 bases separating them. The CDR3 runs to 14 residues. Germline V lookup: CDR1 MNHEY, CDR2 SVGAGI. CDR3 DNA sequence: TGTGCCAGCAGACCGGACACTAGCTCCTACGAGCAGTACTTC. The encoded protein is CASRPDTSSYEQYF.

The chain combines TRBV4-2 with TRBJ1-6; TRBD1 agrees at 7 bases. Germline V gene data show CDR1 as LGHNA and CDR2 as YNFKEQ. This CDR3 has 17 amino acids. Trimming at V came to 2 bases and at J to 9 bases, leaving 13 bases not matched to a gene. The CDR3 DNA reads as TGTGCCAGCAGCCAACTATCCAAAGAGGGGGCGGGTTCACCCCTCCACTTT. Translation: CASSQLSKEGAGSPLHF.

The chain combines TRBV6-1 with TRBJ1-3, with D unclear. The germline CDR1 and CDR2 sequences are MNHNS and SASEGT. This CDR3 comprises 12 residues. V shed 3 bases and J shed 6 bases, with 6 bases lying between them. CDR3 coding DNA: TGTGCCAGCAGTGACGGCCCAAACACCATATATTTT. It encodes CASSDGPNTIYF.

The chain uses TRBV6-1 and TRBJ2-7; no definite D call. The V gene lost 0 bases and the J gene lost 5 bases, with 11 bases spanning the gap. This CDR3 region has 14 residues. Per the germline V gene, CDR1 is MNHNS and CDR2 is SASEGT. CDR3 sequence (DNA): TGTGCCAGCAGTGAAGCGCCCTCCGGACACGAGCAGTACTTC. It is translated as CASSEAPSGHEQYF.

The chain's CDR3 is CASSIKEFYEQYF. The CDR3 nucleotides are TGTGCCAGCAGCATCAAAGAGTTCTACGAGCAGTACTTC. The V gene is TRBV7-2, the J gene TRBJ2-7; no firm D call. Germline V CDR1 and CDR2: SGHTA, FQGNSA. V lost 5 bases, J lost 3 bases, and 11 bases lay in between. The CDR3 has 13 amino acids.

The CDR3 reads CASSFEETQYF. The DNA for the CDR3 is TGTGCCAGCAGCTTCGAAGAGACCCAGTACTTC. V usage is TRBV5-6 and J usage is TRBJ2-5, with D unresolved. Germline CDR1 is SGHDT and CDR2 is YYEEEE. Trimming removed 2 bases at V and 3 bases at J, with 2 bases between. This CDR3 is built from 11 residues. Based on the CDR3 plus reference TRBV5-6 and TRBJ2-5, the full variable domain is DAGVTQSPTHLIKTRGQQVTLRCSPKSGHDTVSWYQQALGQGPQFIFQYYEEEERQRGNFPDRFSGHQFPNYSSELNVNALLLGDSALYLCASSFEETQYFGPGTRLLVL.

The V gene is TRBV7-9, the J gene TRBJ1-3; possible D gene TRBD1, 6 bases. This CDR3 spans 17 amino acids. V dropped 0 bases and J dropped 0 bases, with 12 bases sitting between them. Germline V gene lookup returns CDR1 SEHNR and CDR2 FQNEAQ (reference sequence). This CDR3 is CASSLARGISSGNTIYF. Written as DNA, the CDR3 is TGTGCCAGCAGCTTAGCAAGGGGGATTAGCTCTGGAAACACCATATATTTT.

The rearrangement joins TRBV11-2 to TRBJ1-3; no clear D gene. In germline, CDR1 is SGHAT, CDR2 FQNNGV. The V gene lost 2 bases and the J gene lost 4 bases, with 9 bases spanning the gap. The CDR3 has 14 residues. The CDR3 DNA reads TGTGCCAGCAGCTTATACGCCTGGGGAAACACCATATATTTT. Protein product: CASSLYAWGNTIYF.

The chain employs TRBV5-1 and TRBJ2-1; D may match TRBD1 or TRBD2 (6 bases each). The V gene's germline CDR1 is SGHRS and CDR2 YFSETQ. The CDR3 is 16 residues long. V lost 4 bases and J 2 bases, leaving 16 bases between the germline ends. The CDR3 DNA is TGCGCCAGCAGCCCCAGGGGCGGGATTACCTACAATGAGCAGTTCTTC. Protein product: CASSPRGGITYNEQFF.

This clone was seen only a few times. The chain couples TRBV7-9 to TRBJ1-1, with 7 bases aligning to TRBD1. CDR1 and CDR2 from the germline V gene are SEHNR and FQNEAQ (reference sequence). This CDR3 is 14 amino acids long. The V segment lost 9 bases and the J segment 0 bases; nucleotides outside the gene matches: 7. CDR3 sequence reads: CASPQGVMNTEAFF. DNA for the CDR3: TGTGCCAGTCCTCAGGGGGTTATGAACACTGAAGCTTTCTTT.

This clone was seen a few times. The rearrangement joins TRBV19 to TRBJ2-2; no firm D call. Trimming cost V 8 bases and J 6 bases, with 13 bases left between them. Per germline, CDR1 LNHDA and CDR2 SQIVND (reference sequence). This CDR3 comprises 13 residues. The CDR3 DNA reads TGTGCCAGTGAATCCCAAAGGTCCGGGGAGCTGTTTTTT. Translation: CASESQRSGELFF.

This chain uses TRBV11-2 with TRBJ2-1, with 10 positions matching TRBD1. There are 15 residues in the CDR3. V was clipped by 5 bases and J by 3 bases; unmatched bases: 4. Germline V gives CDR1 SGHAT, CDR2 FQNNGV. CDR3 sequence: CASSVRTGGYNEQFF. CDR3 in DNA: TGTGCCAGCAGCGTAAGGACAGGGGGCTACAATGAGCAGTTCTTC. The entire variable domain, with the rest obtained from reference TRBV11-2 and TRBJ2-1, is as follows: EAGVAQSPRYKIIEKRQSVAFWCNPISGHATLYWYQQILGQGPKLLIQFQNNGVVDDSQLPKDRFSAERLKGVDSTLKIQPAKLEDSAVYLCASSVRTGGYNEQFFGPGTRLTVL.

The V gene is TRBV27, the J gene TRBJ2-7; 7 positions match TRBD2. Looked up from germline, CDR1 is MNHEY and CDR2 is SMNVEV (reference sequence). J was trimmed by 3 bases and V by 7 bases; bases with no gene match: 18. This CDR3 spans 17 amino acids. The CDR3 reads CASTPVGRAGTSYEQYF. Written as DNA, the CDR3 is TGTGCCAGCACCCCCGTGGGAAGAGCGGGAACTAGCTACGAGCAGTACTTC.

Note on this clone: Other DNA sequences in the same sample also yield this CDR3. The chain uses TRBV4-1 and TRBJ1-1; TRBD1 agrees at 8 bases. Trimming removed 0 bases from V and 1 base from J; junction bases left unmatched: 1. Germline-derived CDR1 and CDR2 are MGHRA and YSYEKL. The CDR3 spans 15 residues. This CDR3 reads CASSQEDRENTEAFF. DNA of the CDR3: TGCGCCAGCAGCCAAGAGGACAGGGAGAACACTGAAGCTTTCTTT.

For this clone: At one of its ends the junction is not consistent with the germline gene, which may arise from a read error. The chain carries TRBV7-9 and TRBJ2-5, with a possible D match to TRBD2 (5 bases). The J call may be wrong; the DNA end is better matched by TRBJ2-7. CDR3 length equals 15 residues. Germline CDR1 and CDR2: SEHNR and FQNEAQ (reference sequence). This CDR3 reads CASSLALAGYHEQYF. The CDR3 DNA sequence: TGTGCTAGCAGCTTAGCGCTTGCGGGTTACCACGAGCAGTACTTC.

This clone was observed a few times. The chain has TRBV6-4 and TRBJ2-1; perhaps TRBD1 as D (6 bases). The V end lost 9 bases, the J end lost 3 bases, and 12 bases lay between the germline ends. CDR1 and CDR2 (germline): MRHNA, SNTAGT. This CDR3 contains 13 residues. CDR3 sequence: CARDRDYYNEQFF. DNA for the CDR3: TGTGCCAGGGACAGAGACTACTACAATGAGCAGTTCTTC.